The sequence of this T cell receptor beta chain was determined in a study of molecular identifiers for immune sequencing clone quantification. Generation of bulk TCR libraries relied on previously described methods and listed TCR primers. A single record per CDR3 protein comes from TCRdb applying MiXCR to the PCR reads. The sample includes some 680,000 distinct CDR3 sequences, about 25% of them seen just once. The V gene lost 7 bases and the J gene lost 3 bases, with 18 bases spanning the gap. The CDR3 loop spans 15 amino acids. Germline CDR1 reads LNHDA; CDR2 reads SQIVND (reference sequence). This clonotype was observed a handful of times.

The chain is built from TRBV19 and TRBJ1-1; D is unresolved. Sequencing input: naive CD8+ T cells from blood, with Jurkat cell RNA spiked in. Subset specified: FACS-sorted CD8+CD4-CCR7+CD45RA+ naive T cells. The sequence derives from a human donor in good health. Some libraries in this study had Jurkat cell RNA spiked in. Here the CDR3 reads CASNPGSGLYTEAFF. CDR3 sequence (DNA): TGTGCCAGTAACCCGGGGTCGGGTCTCTACACTGAAGCTTTCTTT.